Below are 32 T cell receptor beta chains sequenced from a single sample in a study of IL-17A CD8 T cells in psoriatic arthritis synovium. Profiled with immunoSEQ multiplex PCR; TCRdb holds only in-frame clones, not every one. The repertoire holds around 2,000 clones, with 70% as singletons. CD3+ T cells, isolated magnetically, got PMA and ionomycin for less than 1.8 hours before cytokine secretion labeling. The synovial fluid came from psoriatic arthritis joints with active inflammation. Sequenced material: IL-17A+ (IFN-gamma+/-) memory CD8+ T cells from synovial fluid. Subset: IL-17A+IFNgamma+/- memory CD8+ (Tc17) cells. The receptors were gathered from a human donor with psoriatic arthritis.

J is TRBJ2-7 and V is TRBV2, with 9 bases that match TRBD2. Germline V gene sequence: CDR1 SNHLY, CDR2 FYNNEI. CDR3 length: 16 residues. The V gene end was trimmed by 3 bases and the J gene end by 5 bases; junction bases not matched to a gene: 11. The CDR3 spells CASSDVTSGRKDEQYF. CDR3 nucleotide sequence: TGTGCCAGCAGTGACGTGACAAGCGGGAGGAAGGACGAGCAGTACTTC.

The V call is TRBV7-6, the J call TRBJ2-3; 7 bases align to TRBD2. From germline, CDR1 is SGHVS and CDR2 FNYEAQ. The CDR3 sequence is 14 residues long. Trimming at V came to 3 bases and at J to 9 bases, leaving 9 bases not matched to a gene. CDR3 amino acids: CASSLGREQETQYF. As DNA, the CDR3 is TGTGCCAGCAGCTTGGGGCGGGAGCAAGAAACGCAGTATTTT.

This chain connects TRBV14 to TRBJ1-2, with 7 bases fitting TRBD1. In germline, CDR1 is SGHDN, CDR2 FVKESK. CDR3 length: 16 amino acids. The junction had 10 bases not matched to a gene; V was cut back by 4 bases and J by 2 bases. The CDR3 spells CASSLIPRQGNYGYTF. DNA for the CDR3: TGTGCCAGCAGCCTCATACCGAGACAGGGCAACTATGGCTACACCTTC. Complete variable domain (other parts from reference TRBV14 and TRBJ1-2): EAGVTQFPSHSVIEKGQTVTLRCDPISGHDNLYWYRRVMGKEIKFLLHFVKESKQDESGMPNNRFLAERTGGTYSTLKVQPAELEDSGVYFCASSLIPRQGNYGYTFGSGTRLTVV.

The V gene is TRBV4-1, the J gene TRBJ2-1; tentative D call: TRBD2 (6 bases). The CDR3 contains 18 residues. The V gene lost 1 base and the J gene lost 4 bases, with 20 bases spanning the gap. Per the germline V gene, CDR1 is MGHRA and CDR2 is YSYEKL. For the CDR3, the DNA is TGCGCCAGCAGCCAAGGAATCGGGAGTACCCCCCGATACAATGAGCAGTTCTTC. It encodes CASSQGIGSTPRYNEQFF.

The chain combines TRBV5-5 with TRBJ2-3, with TRBD1 as a possible D gene (5 bases). The CDR3 has 16 amino acids. From germline, CDR1 is SGHKS and CDR2 YYEKEE (reference sequence). Trimming cost V 5 bases and J 0 bases, with 16 bases left between them. This chain's CDR3 is CASSSRTSTSTDTQYF. CDR3 bases: TGTGCCAGCAGTTCTAGGACATCTACTAGCACAGATACGCAGTATTTT.

The CDR3 nucleotides read TGTGCCAGCAGCCCGGGGAACACCGGGGAGCTGTTTTTT. Translation: CASSPGNTGELFF. The chain is built from TRBV9 and TRBJ2-2, with unresolved D. The CDR3 is 13 amino acids. The V gene lost 4 bases and the J gene lost 1 base, with 5 bases spanning the gap. Germline-derived CDR1 and CDR2 are SGDLS and YYNGEE.

This sequence joins TRBV10-2 and TRBJ2-5, with 8 bases aligning to TRBD2. Unmatched junction bases numbered 22, after V lost 6 bases and J lost 1 base. Germline values: CDR1 WSHSY, CDR2 SAAADI. The CDR3 covers 20 residues. CDR3 DNA sequence: TGCGCCAGCAGCGAACCAAAAATATGGGGTCCGGGAGGGTTCCAAGAGACCCAGTACTTC. Its protein product is CASSEPKIWGPGGFQETQYF.

The rearrangement joins TRBV29-1 to TRBJ2-7, with a weak D call TRBD2 (6 bases). The CDR3 loop spans 12 amino acids. The ends were cut back, 4 bases at V and 3 bases at J, with 10 bases in the middle. Germline CDR1 reads SQVTM; CDR2 reads ANQGSEA. CDR3 sequence: CSVAGGIYEQYF. As DNA, the CDR3 is TGCAGCGTTGCGGGCGGGATCTACGAGCAGTACTTC.

This clone occurred a few times. The chain combines TRBV9 with TRBJ1-3; no reliable D call. The CDR3 is 11 amino acids. The germline gives CDR1 SGDLS, CDR2 YYNGEE. Trimming cost V 7 bases and J 2 bases, with 4 bases left between them. Here the CDR3 reads CASGPGNTIYF. CDR3 DNA sequence: TGTGCCAGCGGTCCTGGAAACACCATATATTTT.

The sample holds one count of this clone. DNA of the CDR3: TGTGCCAGCAGTGAGGGAGCGGGAAGCTACAATGAGCAGTTCTTC. Its translation: CASSEGAGSYNEQFF. The gene calls are TRBV6-4 and TRBJ2-1, with 7 bases fitting TRBD2. Per germline, CDR1 MRHNA and CDR2 SNTAGT. V dropped 3 bases and J dropped 3; count of bases not matched to a gene: 5. This CDR3 contains 15 residues.

This clone was seen more than once but under ten times. The chain couples TRBV6-4 to TRBJ2-1; the D is unclear. Germline V gives CDR1 MRHNA, CDR2 SNTAGT. The V gene lost 0 bases and the J gene lost 4 bases, with 4 bases spanning the gap. The CDR3 spans 13 residues. CDR3 DNA sequence: TGTGCCAGCAGTGACTCGGGTTACAATGAGCAGTTCTTC. Translation gives CASSDSGYNEQFF.

This clone was observed a few times. V usage is TRBV5-4 and J usage is TRBJ1-6, with 9 bases identical to TRBD1. Germline CDR1 reads SGHNT; CDR2 reads YYREEE (reference sequence). The CDR3 is made up of 14 amino acids. With V trimmed by 2 bases and J by 10 bases, 4 bases remained unmatched. The CDR3 DNA reads as TGTGCCAGCAGCTTAACAGGGGGCGAGTCACCCCTCCACTTT. Its translation: CASSLTGGESPLHF.

V gene TRBV23-1 combines with J gene TRBJ2-3; D remains unclear. TRBV23-1 is annotated as an ORF whose role is uncertain. Trimming took off 7 bases at V and 2 bases at J, with 13 bases between the two ends. This CDR3 has 14 residues. The CDR3 spells CASTLRQDTDTQYF. The CDR3 DNA reads TGCGCCAGCACTCTACGGCAGGACACAGATACGCAGTATTTT.

This chain uses TRBV11-3 with TRBJ2-3, with D tentatively TRBD2 (6 bases). CDR1 and CDR2 (germline): SGHNT, YENEEA. V lost 8 bases and J lost 6, with 15 bases in between. The CDR3 has 13 residues. In DNA form, the CDR3 reads TGTGCCAGCTCCAGAGGACTATCCGATACGCAGTATTTT. Its translation: CASSRGLSDTQYF.

This clone was counted a few times. The CDR3 protein is CASGGTDTGELFF. The CDR3 DNA reads as TGTGCCAGCGGCGGGACGGACACCGGGGAGCTGTTTTTT. This chain joins TRBV6-1 and TRBJ2-2, with D maybe TRBD2 (6 bases). The CDR3 is made up of 13 amino acids. Germline CDR1 reads MNHNS; CDR2 reads SASEGT. Deletions cut 8 bases from V and 3 bases from J, with 10 bases between.

This clone was seen once. The chain employs TRBV27 and TRBJ2-7; D unresolved. CDR1 is MNHEY, CDR2 SMNVEV, per germline (reference sequence). Deletions cut 3 bases from V and 4 bases from J, with 13 bases between. CDR3 length: 14 residues. The CDR3 bases are TGTGCCAGCAGTTTGGGCCCGCATTCTTACGAGCAGTACTTC. This codes for CASSLGPHSYEQYF.

V gene TRBV5-5 combines with J gene TRBJ1-3; 8 nucleotides align to TRBD1. This CDR3 comprises 14 residues. Germline lookup yields CDR1 SGHKS and CDR2 YYEKEE (reference sequence). J gave up 7 bases and V 3 bases, and 6 bases lay outside the gene matches. CDR3 sequence reads: CASSSWTGRNTIYF. CDR3 sequence (DNA): TGTGCCAGCAGCTCCTGGACAGGGCGGAACACCATATATTTT.

The genes are TRBV5-6 and TRBJ2-2; TRBD2 aligns across 7 bases. CDR1 is SGHDT and CDR2 is YYEEEE in the germline V gene. V was clipped by 5 bases and J by 6 bases; unmatched bases: 13. This CDR3 has 16 residues. The CDR3: CASRFSGGILPGELFF. CDR3 nucleotide sequence: TGTGCCAGCAGATTCTCGGGAGGTATCTTGCCCGGGGAGCTGTTTTTT.

The J gene is TRBJ2-2, the V gene TRBV6-5; 7 nucleotides agree with TRBD2. This CDR3 spans 16 amino acids. J lost 6 bases, V lost 3 bases, and 10 bases had no gene match. The germline CDR1 and CDR2 sequences are MNHEY and SVGAGI. In DNA form, the CDR3 reads TGTGCCAGCAGTTATGGGAGGGACTTCGCATCCGGGGAGCTGTTTTTT. Translating it yields CASSYGRDFASGELFF.

The CDR3 reads CATSTTVGNQPQHF. CDR3 bases: TGTGCCACCAGCACAACAGTGGGCAATCAGCCCCAGCATTTT. The chain employs TRBV15 and TRBJ1-5; D is unresolved. CDR1 LNHNV and CDR2 YYDKDF come from the germline V gene (reference sequence). This CDR3 is built from 14 residues. Trimming took off 4 bases at V and 2 bases at J, with 9 bases between the two ends.

This sequence joins TRBV6-1 and TRBJ2-1; possibly TRBD1 for D (7 bases). The germline V gene encodes CDR1 MNHNS and CDR2 SASEGT. This CDR3 spans 15 amino acids. V was clipped by 6 bases and J by 2 bases, with 14 bases between them. The CDR3 protein is CASSGGDRPYNEQFF. The CDR3 DNA follows: TGTGCCAGCAGCGGCGGGGACAGACCCTACAATGAGCAGTTCTTC.

The chain uses TRBV7-9 and TRBJ2-2, with 9 bases lining up with TRBD2. J gave up 5 bases and V 2 bases, and 6 bases lay outside the gene matches. This CDR3 has 16 amino acids. Germline CDR1 and CDR2: SEHNR and FQNEAQ (reference sequence). The CDR3 DNA sequence: TGTGCCAGCAGCTTACTTGCGGGAGGGGGGACCGGGGAGCTGTTTTTT. It is translated as CASSLLAGGGTGELFF.

The gene calls are TRBV5-6 and TRBJ2-7; D is possibly TRBD1 (5 bases). Per germline, CDR1 SGHDT and CDR2 YYEEEE. The CDR3 totals 18 residues. V shed 6 bases and J shed 1 base, with 26 bases lying between them. The CDR3 loop reads CASTFGPHRQGYSYEQYF. For the CDR3, the DNA is TGTGCCAGCACCTTCGGGCCCCACCGGCAGGGTTATTCCTACGAGCAGTACTTC. Looking up the rest from reference TRBV5-6 and TRBJ2-7 gives the full variable domain: DAGVTQSPTHLIKTRGQQVTLRCSPKSGHDTVSWYQQALGQGPQFIFQYYEEEERQRGNFPDRFSGHQFPNYSSELNVNALLLGDSALYLCASTFGPHRQGYSYEQYFGPGTRLTVT.

This chain connects TRBV28 to TRBJ2-5; 8 bases match TRBD2. The CDR3 consists of 18 residues. Germline CDR1 reads MDHEN; CDR2 reads SYDVKM. With 6 bases clipped from V and 2 bases from J, the junction kept 17 bases outside the gene matches. The CDR3, as DNA: TGTGCCAGCAGCCGAAGCAGCGGGAGAGTAGGGTATCAAGAGACCCAGTACTTC. Amino acids: CASSRSSGRVGYQETQYF.

The chain links TRBV7-8 to TRBJ2-7; 7 bases align to TRBD1. Germline trimming cut 0 bases from V and 2 bases from J; bases unmatched to any gene: 10. The CDR3 runs to 17 residues. The germline CDR1 and CDR2 sequences are SGHVS and FQNEAQ. The CDR3 loop is CASSLAVGQDSTYEQYF. The DNA of the CDR3 is TGTGCCAGCAGCTTAGCCGTAGGACAGGATTCTACCTACGAGCAGTACTTC.

Worth noting for this clone: This CDR3 is also generated by other DNA sequences in the sample. This chain connects TRBV5-4 to TRBJ2-3; 9 nucleotides match TRBD2. Trimming removed 4 bases from V and 3 bases from J; junction bases left unmatched: 6. Germline V CDR1 and CDR2: SGHNT, YYREEE (reference sequence). The CDR3 contains 15 residues. The CDR3 DNA reads TGTGCCAGCAGCCTTAGCGGGAGTAGTACAGATACGCAGTATTTT. Encoded protein: CASSLSGSSTDTQYF.

This chain uses TRBV27 with TRBJ2-3, with TRBD2 identical over 10 bases. The CDR3 covers 16 residues. Germline CDR1 is MNHEY and CDR2 is SMNVEV (reference sequence). J was trimmed by 5 bases and V by 3 bases; bases with no gene match: 8. The chain's CDR3 is CASSLSSGSVVDTQYF. The CDR3 DNA reads as TGTGCCAGCAGTTTGTCTAGCGGGAGTGTCGTAGATACGCAGTATTTT.

The chain links TRBV11-2 to TRBJ2-3; no firm D call. Trimming shortened V by 1 base and J by 4 bases, and 15 bases separated the two germline ends. The CDR3 extends over 16 amino acids. Per the germline V gene, CDR1 is SGHAT and CDR2 is FQNNGV. CDR3 DNA sequence: TGTGCCAGCAGCTTAGGGCTAGGTTTAGTGGCAGATACGCAGTATTTT. Amino acid sequence: CASSLGLGLVADTQYF.

This clone was seen only once. V usage is TRBV21-1 and J usage is TRBJ2-3; the table's TRBD2 call for D was not verified on the DNA. TRBV21-1 corresponds to a pseudogene. CDR3 length: 14 amino acids. The CDR3 here is CASFSLAATDTQYF. DNA for the CDR3: TGTGCCAGCTTTAGTCTAGCGGCCACAGATACGCAGTATTTT.

V and J are TRBV27 and TRBJ1-1, with 9 positions matching TRBD1. Germline CDR1 and CDR2: MNHEY and SMNVEV (reference sequence). This CDR3 has 13 amino acids. V gave up 4 bases and J gave up 4 bases; unmatched junction bases: 1. Here the CDR3 DNA reads TGTGCCAGCAGTTACAGGGGGCGCACTGAAGCTTTCTTT. It encodes CASSYRGRTEAFF.

The chain couples TRBV7-9 to TRBJ2-2, with a weak D call TRBD2 (5 bases). The CDR3 is 15 amino acids. V was pared by 7 bases and J by 6 bases, with 18 bases between. Germline CDR1 is SEHNR and CDR2 is FQNEAQ (reference sequence). DNA for the CDR3: TGTGCCAGCACCAAATTTGCGGGCGTCCCCGGGGAGCTGTTTTTT. Translation gives CASTKFAGVPGELFF.

This clone was seen a handful of times. The CDR3, as DNA: TGTGCCAGCAGTTCGCCCCGGGACAGGGCGTTATCCGGGGAGCTGTTTTTT. This encodes CASSSPRDRALSGELFF. The V and J genes are TRBV2 and TRBJ2-2; 9 bases match TRBD1. The CDR3 extends over 17 amino acids. The V gene's germline CDR1 is SNHLY and CDR2 FYNNEI. Unmatched junction bases numbered 13, after V lost 5 bases and J lost 6 bases.